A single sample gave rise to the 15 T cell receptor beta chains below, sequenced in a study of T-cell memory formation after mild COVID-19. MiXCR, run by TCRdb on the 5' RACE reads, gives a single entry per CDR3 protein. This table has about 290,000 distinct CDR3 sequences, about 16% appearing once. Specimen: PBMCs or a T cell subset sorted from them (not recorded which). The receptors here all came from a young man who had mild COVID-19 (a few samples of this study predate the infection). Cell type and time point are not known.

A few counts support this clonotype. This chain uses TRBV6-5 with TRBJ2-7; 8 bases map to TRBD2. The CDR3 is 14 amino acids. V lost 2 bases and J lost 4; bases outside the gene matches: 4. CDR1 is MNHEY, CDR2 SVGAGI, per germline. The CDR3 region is CASSYERGLYEQYV. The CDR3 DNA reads TGTGCCAGCAGTTACGAGCGGGGGCTTTACGAGCAGTACGTC.

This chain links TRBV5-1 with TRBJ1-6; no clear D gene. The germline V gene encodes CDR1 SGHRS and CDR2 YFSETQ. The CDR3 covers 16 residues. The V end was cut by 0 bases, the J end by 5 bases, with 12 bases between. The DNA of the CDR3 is TGCGCCAGCAGCTTGGATCTTACGGGAAATAATTCACCCCTCCACTTT. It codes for CASSLDLTGNNSPLHF.

The CDR3 is CASSSSFDSNYGYTF. As DNA, the CDR3 is TGTGCCAGCAGTTCCTCTTTTGACAGCAACTATGGCTACACCTTC. The rearrangement links TRBV6-5 to TRBJ1-2; a weak D match, TRBD1 (5 bases). In germline, CDR1 is MNHEY, CDR2 SVGAGI. This CDR3 has 15 residues. V lost 4 bases and J 2 bases, leaving 14 bases between the germline ends.

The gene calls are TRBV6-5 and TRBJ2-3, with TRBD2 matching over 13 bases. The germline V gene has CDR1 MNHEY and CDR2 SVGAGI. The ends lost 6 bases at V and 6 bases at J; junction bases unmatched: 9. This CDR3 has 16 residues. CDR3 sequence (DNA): TGTGCCAGCAGAAAACTAGCGGGGGGGGACCAGGATACGCAGTATTTT. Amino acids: CASRKLAGGDQDTQYF.

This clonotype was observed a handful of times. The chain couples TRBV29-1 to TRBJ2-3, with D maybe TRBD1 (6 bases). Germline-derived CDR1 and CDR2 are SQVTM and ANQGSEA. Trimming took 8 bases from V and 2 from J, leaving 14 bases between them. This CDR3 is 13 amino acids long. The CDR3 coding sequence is TGCAGCACCCCACAGGGCGTCACAGATACGCAGTATTTT. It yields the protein CSTPQGVTDTQYF.

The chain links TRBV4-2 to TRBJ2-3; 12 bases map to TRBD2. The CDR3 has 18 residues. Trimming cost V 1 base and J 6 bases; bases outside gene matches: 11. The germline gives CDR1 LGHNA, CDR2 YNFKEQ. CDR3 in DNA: TGTGCCAGCAGCCAAGTGGGCCTAGCGGGGGGGGTGTTGGATACGCAGTATTTT. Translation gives CASSQVGLAGGVLDTQYF.

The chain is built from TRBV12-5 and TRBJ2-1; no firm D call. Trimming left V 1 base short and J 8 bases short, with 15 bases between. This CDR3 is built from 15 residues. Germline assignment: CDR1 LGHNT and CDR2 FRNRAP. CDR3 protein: CASGLARPTGYEQFF. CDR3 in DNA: TGTGCTAGTGGTTTGGCACGCCCTACTGGCTATGAGCAGTTCTTC.

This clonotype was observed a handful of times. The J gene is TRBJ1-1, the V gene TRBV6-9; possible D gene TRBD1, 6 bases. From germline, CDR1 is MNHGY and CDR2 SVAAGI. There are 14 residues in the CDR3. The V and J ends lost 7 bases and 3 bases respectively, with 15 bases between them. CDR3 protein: CASIAQGLDTEAFF. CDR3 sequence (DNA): TGTGCCAGCATCGCACAGGGACTAGACACTGAAGCTTTCTTT.

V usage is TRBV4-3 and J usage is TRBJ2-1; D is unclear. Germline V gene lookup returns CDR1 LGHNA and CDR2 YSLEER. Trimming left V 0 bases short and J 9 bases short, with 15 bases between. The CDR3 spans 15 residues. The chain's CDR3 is CASSQEPTPVGEQFF. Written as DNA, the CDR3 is TGCGCCAGCAGCCAAGAACCGACTCCGGTCGGTGAGCAGTTCTTC.

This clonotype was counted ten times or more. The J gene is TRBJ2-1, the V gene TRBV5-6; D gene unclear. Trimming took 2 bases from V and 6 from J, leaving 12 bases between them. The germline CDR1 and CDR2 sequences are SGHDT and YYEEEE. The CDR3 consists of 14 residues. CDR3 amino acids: CASSFLDGTNEQFF. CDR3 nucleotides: TGTGCCAGCAGCTTTCTGGACGGTACCAATGAGCAGTTCTTC.

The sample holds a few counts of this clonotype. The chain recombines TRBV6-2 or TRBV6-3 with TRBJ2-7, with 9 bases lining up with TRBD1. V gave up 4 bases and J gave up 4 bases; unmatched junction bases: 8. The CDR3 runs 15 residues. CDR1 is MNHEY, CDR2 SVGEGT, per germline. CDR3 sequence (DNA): TGTGCCAGCAGTTCCCCCGGACAGGGGCATTACGAGCAGTACGTC. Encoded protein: CASSSPGQGHYEQYV.

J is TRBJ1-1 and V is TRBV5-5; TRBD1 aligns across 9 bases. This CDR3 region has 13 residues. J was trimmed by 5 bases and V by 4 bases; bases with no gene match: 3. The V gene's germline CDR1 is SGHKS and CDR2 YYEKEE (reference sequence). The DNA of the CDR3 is TGTGCCAGCAGCAAGGACAGGGGAACTGAAGCTTTCTTT. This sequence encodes CASSKDRGTEAFF. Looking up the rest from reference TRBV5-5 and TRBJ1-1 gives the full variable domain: DAGVTQSPTHLIKTRGQQVTLRCSPISGHKSVSWYQQVLGQGPQFIFQYYEKEERGRGNFPDRFSARQFPNYSSELNVNALLLGDSALYLCASSKDRGTEAFFGQGTRLTVV.

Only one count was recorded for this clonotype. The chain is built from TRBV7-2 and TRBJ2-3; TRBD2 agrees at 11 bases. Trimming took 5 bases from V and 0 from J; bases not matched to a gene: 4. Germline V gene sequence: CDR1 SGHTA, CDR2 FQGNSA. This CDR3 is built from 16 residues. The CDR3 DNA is TGTGCCAGCAGCATTAGCGGGGGGGCCAGCACAGATACGCAGTATTTT. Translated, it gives CASSISGGASTDTQYF. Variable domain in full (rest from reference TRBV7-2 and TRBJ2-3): GAGVSQSPSNKVTEKGKDVELRCDPISGHTALYWYRQSLGQGLEFLIYFQGNSAPDKSGLPSDRFSAERTGGSVSTLTIQRTQQEDSAVYLCASSISGGASTDTQYFGPGTRLTVL.

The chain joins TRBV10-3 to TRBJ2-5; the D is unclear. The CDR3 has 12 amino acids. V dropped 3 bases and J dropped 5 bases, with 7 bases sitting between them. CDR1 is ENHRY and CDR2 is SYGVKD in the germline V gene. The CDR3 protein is CAISDSDETQYF. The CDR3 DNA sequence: TGTGCCATCAGTGACAGCGACGAGACCCAGTACTTC.

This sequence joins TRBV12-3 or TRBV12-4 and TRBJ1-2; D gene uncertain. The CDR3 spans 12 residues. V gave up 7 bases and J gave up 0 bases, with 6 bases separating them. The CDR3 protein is CASTPANYGYTF. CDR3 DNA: TGTGCCAGCACACCAGCTAACTATGGCTACACCTTC.